This is a list of T cell receptor beta chains from one sample in a study of cytomegalovirus exposure and HLA in healthy donors. TCRdb's copy holds only in-frame clones and misses some; the assay was immunoSEQ multiplex PCR. The sample lists over 75,000 clones; roughly four fifths were seen once. Source material: PBMCs. The receptors come from a man aged 25-45 years in good health and CMV-seropositive. Each CDR3 is given with its conserved first and last residue. D genes are given only for firm matches. Size values are once, few and many counts, or a class for expanded clones, and some rows have none.

V gene	clone size	J gene	D gene	CDR3 protein	CDR3 DNA
TRBV11-3	.	TRBJ2-1	TRBD2	CASSRTSGSSYNEQFF	TGTGCCAGCAGCAGGACTAGCGGGAGCTCCTACAATGAGCAGTTCTTC
TRBV7-9	.	TRBJ1-2	.	CASSLTSNYGYTF	TGTGCCAGCAGCCTCACATCTAACTATGGCTACACCTTC
TRBV7-9	.	TRBJ2-3	.	CASSLVFNRDTQYF	TGTGCCAGCAGCTTAGTTTTCAACCGGGATACGCAGTATTTT
TRBV19	.	TRBJ2-1	.	CASRSGSSYNEQFF	TGTGCCAGTCGCTCCGGGAGCTCCTACAATGAGCAGTTCTTC
TRBV5-4	once	TRBJ2-5	.	CASSLDTGRQETQYF	TGTGCCAGCAGCTTGGATACAGGTCGCCAAGAGACCCAGTACTTC
TRBV18	.	TRBJ2-1	TRBD1	CASSPVILGQGGYNEQFF	TGTGCCAGCTCACCAGTTATCTTAGGACAGGGAGGCTACAATGAGCAGTTCTTC
TRBV6-6	.	TRBJ2-2	.	CASGRNTGELFF	TGTGCCAGCGGGAGGAACACCGGGGAGCTGTTTTTT
TRBV27	.	TRBJ2-6	.	CASSYILGGANVLTF	TGTGCCAGCAGTTATATCCTAGGTGGGGCCAACGTCCTGACTTTC
TRBV28	.	TRBJ2-1	.	CASSGASSSSYNEQFF	TGTGCCAGCAGTGGTGCTAGCAGTAGCTCCTACAATGAGCAGTTCTTC
TRBV28	few	TRBJ1-2	.	CASSPGDYLVVGYTF	TGTGCCAGCAGTCCAGGGGACTATCTAGTGGTCGGCTACACCTTC
TRBV7-9	.	TRBJ2-1	TRBD2	CASSQAGGIYNEQFF	TGTGCCAGCAGCCAAGCGGGAGGGATCTACAATGAGCAGTTCTTC
TRBV2	.	TRBJ2-2	TRBD2	CASSEGLAGGEAGELFF	TGTGCCAGCAGTGAGGGACTAGCGGGAGGGGAGGCCGGGGAGCTGTTTTTT
TRBV18	.	TRBJ2-1	TRBD1	CASSPFRDRVSNEQFF	TGTGCCAGCTCACCATTTCGGGACAGGGTATCAAATGAGCAGTTCTTC
TRBV6-4	.	TRBJ2-2	TRBD2	CASSQTSGRAPTGELFF	TGTGCCAGCAGCCAGACTAGCGGGAGGGCCCCCACCGGGGAGCTGTTTTTT
TRBV5-1	.	TRBJ2-1	.	CASSPKNFTVPISYNEQFF	TGCGCCAGCAGCCCGAAAAACTTTACAGTCCCAATCTCCTACAATGAGCAGTTCTTC
TRBV10-3	.	TRBJ2-7	.	CAISGGGETSYEQYF	TGTGCCATCAGTGGGGGCGGCGAAACCTCCTACGAGCAGTACTTC
TRBV28	.	TRBJ2-2	.	CASSLGGANTGELFF	TGTGCCAGCAGTTTAGGCGGGGCGAACACCGGGGAGCTGTTTTTT
TRBV6-5	few	TRBJ2-7	TRBD2	CASSFTTGGYEQYF	TGTGCCAGCAGTTTCACCACCGGGGGGTACGAGCAGTACTTC
TRBV7-9	.	TRBJ2-1	TRBD1	CASSSDSSGTVAYNEQFF	TGTGCCAGCAGCTCCGACTCCTCCGGGACAGTGGCTTACAATGAGCAGTTCTTC
TRBV2	.	TRBJ1-5	.	CASSLTGTRLGNQPQHF	TGTGCCAGCAGTCTCACAGGGACGAGGTTGGGCAATCAGCCCCAGCATTTT
TRBV7-2	.	TRBJ2-1	TRBD2	CASSLMGGSNEQFF	TGTGCCAGCAGCTTAATGGGCGGGAGTAATGAGCAGTTCTTC
TRBV15	.	TRBJ2-7	.	CATSRDMATEQYF	TGTGCCACCAGCAGAGATATGGCCACCGAGCAGTACTTC
TRBV10-1	.	TRBJ1-3	TRBD1	CATGTAGNTIYF	TGCGCCACAGGGACAGCTGGAAACACCATATATTTT
TRBV19	.	TRBJ2-5	.	CASSRPLRGETQYF	TGTGCCAGTAGTCGGCCATTACGAGGGGAGACCCAGTACTTC
TRBV6-5	.	TRBJ2-7	TRBD1	CASSTRQGHEQYF	TGTGCCAGCAGTACACGACAGGGGCACGAGCAGTACTTC
TRBV19	.	TRBJ2-1	.	CASSPTGGPVEQFF	TGTGCCAGTAGCCCCACAGGAGGGCCGGTTGAGCAGTTCTTC
TRBV10-2	.	TRBJ2-7	.	CASSDSSYEQYF	TGCGCCAGCAGTGACAGTTCCTACGAGCAGTACTTC
TRBV30	once	TRBJ2-7	.	CAWSPPHEGEQYF	TGTGCCTGGAGTCCCCCCCACGAGGGCGAGCAGTACTTC
TRBV4-2	.	TRBJ2-7	TRBD1	CASSQAGTGRYEQYF	TGTGCCAGCAGCCAGGCCGGGACAGGGCGCTACGAGCAGTACTTC
TRBV2	.	TRBJ2-1	TRBD2	CASSETGLASSYNEQFF	TGTGCCAGCAGTGAAACGGGACTAGCGAGCTCCTACAATGAGCAGTTCTTC
TRBV4-3	.	TRBJ2-3	.	CASSQDPGGPNNF	TGCGCCAGCAGCCAAGACCCAGGAGGGCCTAACAATTTT
TRBV7-2	.	TRBJ1-5	.	CASSPPRFNGNQPQHF	TGTGCCAGCAGCCCCCCGCGGTTCAATGGCAATCAGCCCCAGCATTTT
TRBV5-4	.	TRBJ2-5	TRBD2	CASSLDAAGALQETQYF	TGTGCCAGCAGCTTGGATGCAGCGGGAGCCCTACAAGAGACCCAGTACTTC
TRBV30	once	TRBJ2-2	.	CAWSNTGPPGELFF	TGTGCCTGGAGTAATACAGGGCCCCCCGGGGAGCTGTTTTTT
TRBV4-2	.	TRBJ1-2	TRBD1	CASSQEASTGTNYGYTF	TGTGCCAGCAGCCAAGAGGCTTCGACAGGGACTAACTATGGCTACACCTTC
TRBV5-1	.	TRBJ2-1	TRBD1	CASSLRTGFDEQFF	TGCGCCAGCAGCTTGCGGACAGGGTTCGATGAGCAGTTCTTC
TRBV7-2	.	TRBJ2-1	TRBD2	CASSSTGTSPHNEQFF	TGTGCCAGCAGCTCCACCGGGACTAGCCCTCACAATGAGCAGTTCTTC
TRBV6-5	.	TRBJ2-7	TRBD2	CASSYSASSGSRDF	TGTGCCAGCAGTTACTCGGCGTCTAGCGGGAGTAGGGACTTC
TRBV2	.	TRBJ1-5	TRBD1	CASSEAGGTGRNQPQHF	TGTGCCAGCAGTGAAGCCGGAGGGACAGGGAGGAATCAGCCCCAGCATTTT
TRBV5-1	.	TRBJ2-5	TRBD2	CASSSTSGYETQYF	TGCGCCAGCAGCTCTACTAGCGGGTATGAGACCCAGTACTTC
TRBV5-6	once	TRBJ1-6	.	CASSLGRIRNSPLHF	TGTGCCAGCAGCTTGGGCAGGATCAGAAATTCACCCCTCCACTTT
TRBV6-5	few	TRBJ2-7	.	CASSSAGSSYEQYF	TGTGCCAGCAGTTCAGCAGGGTCAAGCTACGAGCAGTACTTC
TRBV10-2	.	TRBJ2-7	.	CASSVVRGSYEQYF	TGCGCCAGCAGTGTGGTACGGGGATCCTACGAGCAGTACTTC
TRBV5-6	.	TRBJ2-7	.	CASSLLPYEQYF	TGTGCCAGCAGCTTGCTCCCCTACGAGCAGTACTTC
TRBV6-6	once	TRBJ2-5	TRBD1	CASSLRTGQETQYF	TGTGCCAGCAGTCTTCGGACAGGACAAGAGACCCAGTACTTC
TRBV28	.	TRBJ1-2	TRBD1	CASRIHGTVYGYTF	TGTGCCAGCAGAATACATGGGACAGTTTATGGCTACACCTTC
TRBV27	.	TRBJ1-2	TRBD1	CASSSHGAGGTAYGYTF	TGTGCCAGCAGTTCTCACGGGGCAGGGGGAACTGCCTATGGCTACACCTTC
TRBV12-5	few	TRBJ1-3	.	CASAEPPERGNAIYF	TGTGCTAGTGCCGAACCCCCAGAGCGGGGGAACGCCATATATTTT
TRBV7-9	.	TRBJ1-6	TRBD1	CASSPQGASYNSPLHF	TGTGCCAGCAGCCCACAGGGGGCCTCCTATAATTCACCCCTCCACTTT
TRBV25-1	.	TRBJ2-3	TRBD2	CASSESLAPSTDTQYF	TGTGCCAGCAGTGAATCACTAGCGCCTAGCACAGATACGCAGTATTTT
TRBV7-7	.	TRBJ2-7	TRBD2	CASSPLAGGNPHEQYF	TGTGCCAGCAGCCCCTTAGCGGGAGGGAATCCCCACGAGCAGTACTTC
TRBV7-2	.	TRBJ2-3	.	CASSLSGSLVGDTQYF	TGTGCCAGCAGCTTAAGCGGGTCGCTGGTGGGAGATACGCAGTATTTT
TRBV10-1	.	TRBJ2-7	.	CASSESLGSYEQYF	TGCGCCAGCAGTGAGTCGTTAGGGAGCTACGAGCAGTACTTC
TRBV9	.	TRBJ1-3	.	CASSSGAGNTIYF	TGTGCCAGCAGCTCCGGGGCTGGAAACACCATATATTTT
TRBV9	.	TRBJ2-7	.	CASRGGKHEQYF	TGTGCCAGCAGGGGAGGTAAGCACGAGCAGTACTTC
TRBV7-2	once	TRBJ2-7	TRBD2	CASSLETSATYEQYF	TGTGCCAGCAGCTTAGAAACTAGCGCGACCTACGAGCAGTACTTC
TRBV10-1	once	TRBJ2-5	.	CASTEGGVETQYF	TGCGCCAGCACCGAAGGAGGGGTAGAGACCCAGTACTTC